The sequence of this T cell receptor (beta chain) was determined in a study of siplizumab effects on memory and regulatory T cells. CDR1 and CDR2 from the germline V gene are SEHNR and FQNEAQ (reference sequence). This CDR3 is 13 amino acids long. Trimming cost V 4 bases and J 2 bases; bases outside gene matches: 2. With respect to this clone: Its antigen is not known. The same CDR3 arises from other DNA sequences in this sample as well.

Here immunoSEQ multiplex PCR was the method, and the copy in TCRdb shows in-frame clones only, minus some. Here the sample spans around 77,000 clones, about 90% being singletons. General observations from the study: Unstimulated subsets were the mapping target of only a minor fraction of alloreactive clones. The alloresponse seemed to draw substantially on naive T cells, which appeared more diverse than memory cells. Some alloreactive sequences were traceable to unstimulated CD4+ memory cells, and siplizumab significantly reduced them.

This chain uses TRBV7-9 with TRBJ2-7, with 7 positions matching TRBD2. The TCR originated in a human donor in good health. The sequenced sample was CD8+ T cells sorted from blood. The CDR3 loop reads CASSSGLAYEQYF. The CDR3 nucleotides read TGTGCCAGCAGCTCCGGACTAGCCTACGAGCAGTACTTC. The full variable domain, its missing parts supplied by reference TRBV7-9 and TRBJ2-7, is DTGVSQNPRHKITKRGQNVTFRCDPISEHNRLYWYRQTLGQGPEFLTYFQNEAQLEKSRLLSDRFSAERPKGSFSTLEIQRTEQGDSAMYLCASSSGLAYEQYFGPGTRLTVT.